Presented here are 22 T cell receptor beta chains from one specimen sequenced in a study of OX40 agonist ivuxolimab in advanced cancers. Libraries were prepared by immunoSEQ multiplex PCR; TCRdb keeps only in-frame clonotypes and omits some of them. The sample shows fewer than 75,000 clones, around 90% of them seen only once. The specimen was CD4+ or CD8+ T cells sorted from blood, collected in a trial of the OX40 agonist ivuxolimab. Receptors were obtained from an adult with an advanced solid tumor such as melanoma, head and neck, liver or kidney cancer.

The gene calls are TRBV11-2 and TRBJ2-1; 7 positions match TRBD2. The germline CDR1 and CDR2 sequences are SGHAT and FQNNGV. V was pared by 1 base and J by 3 bases, with 6 bases of the junction left unmatched. The CDR3 has 16 amino acids. As DNA, the CDR3 is TGTGCCAGCAGCTTAGGTCCTAGCGGAGGCTACAATGAGCAGTTCTTC. It encodes CASSLGPSGGYNEQFF.

The CDR3: CASSLIPRVTTGELFF. The CDR3 DNA reads as TGCGCCAGCAGCTTGATCCCCAGGGTGACCACCGGGGAGCTGTTTTTT. V usage is TRBV5-1 and J usage is TRBJ2-2, with D possibly TRBD1 on 5 matching bases. This CDR3 spans 16 amino acids. Trimming took 1 base from V and 4 from J, leaving 14 bases between them. Germline V lookup: CDR1 SGHRS, CDR2 YFSETQ.

This clone occurred once. This sequence joins TRBV9 and TRBJ1-5; a possible D gene is TRBD1 (6 bases). This CDR3 contains 16 residues. Germline lookup yields CDR1 SGDLS and CDR2 YYNGEE. V shed 0 bases and J shed 0 bases, with 10 bases lying between them. The DNA of the CDR3 is TGTGCCAGCAGCGTAGGGACAGACGCTAGCAATCAGCCCCAGCATTTT. Translating gives CASSVGTDASNQPQHF.

The V and J genes are TRBV9 and TRBJ1-2; the D is unclear. Per germline, CDR1 SGDLS and CDR2 YYNGEE. The CDR3 sequence is 12 residues long. V shed 1 base and J shed 1 base, with 2 bases lying between them. CDR3 protein: CASSVLNYGYTF. CDR3 DNA sequence: TGTGCCAGCAGCGTACTTAACTATGGCTACACCTTC.

The V call is TRBV6-6, the J call TRBJ2-1, with 7 bases lining up with TRBD2. The CDR3 extends over 16 amino acids. Germline CDR1 and CDR2: MNHNY and SVGAGI (reference sequence). Trimming at V came to 0 bases and at J to 6 bases, leaving 8 bases not matched to a gene. CDR3 DNA: TGTGCCAGCAGTTACTCGCGGCGGGAGTTGAGCAATGAGCAGTTCTTC. This gives the protein CASSYSRRELSNEQFF.

To note about this clone: Other nucleotide sequences from this sample produce the same CDR3. J is TRBJ1-1 and V is TRBV11-2, with unresolved D. Germline-derived CDR1 and CDR2 are SGHAT and FQNNGV. The ends were cut back, 1 base at V and 1 base at J, with 4 bases in the middle. The CDR3 runs to 13 residues. CDR3 DNA: TGTGCCAGCAGCTTAGCTGGGAACACTGAAGCTTTCTTT. Its translation is CASSLAGNTEAFF. The whole variable domain, remainder taken from reference TRBV11-2 and TRBJ1-1, is EAGVAQSPRYKIIEKRQSVAFWCNPISGHATLYWYQQILGQGPKLLIQFQNNGVVDDSQLPKDRFSAERLKGVDSTLKIQPAKLEDSAVYLCASSLAGNTEAFFGQGTRLTVV.

This clone has a single count. This chain connects TRBV7-2 to TRBJ2-7; 7 positions match TRBD2. The CDR3 spans 16 residues. Germline values: CDR1 SGHTA, CDR2 FQGNSA. J was trimmed by 1 base and V by 5 bases; bases with no gene match: 11. The CDR3 reads CASSLVAGVGSYEQYF. CDR3 nucleotides: TGTGCCAGCAGCCTAGTGGCGGGAGTCGGGTCCTACGAGCAGTACTTC. Drawing the rest from reference TRBV7-2 and TRBJ2-7, the complete variable domain is GAGVSQSPSNKVTEKGKDVELRCDPISGHTALYWYRQSLGQGLEFLIYFQGNSAPDKSGLPSDRFSAERTGGSVSTLTIQRTQQEDSAVYLCASSLVAGVGSYEQYFGPGTRLTVT.

V usage is TRBV5-4 and J usage is TRBJ2-3, with 8 nucleotides matching TRBD1. The V gene end was trimmed by 4 bases and the J gene end by 2 bases; junction bases not matched to a gene: 3. Per germline, CDR1 SGHNT and CDR2 YYREEE (reference sequence). This CDR3 has 14 residues. In nucleotides, the CDR3 is TGTGCCAGCAGCACCAGGGGGCTCACAGATACGCAGTATTTT. Translating gives CASSTRGLTDTQYF.

The chain links TRBV19 to TRBJ2-3, with 10 positions matching TRBD2. Losses at the gene ends were 6 bases for V and 0 bases for J; bases not matched to a gene: 3. CDR1 and CDR2 from the germline V gene are LNHDA and SQIVND (reference sequence). This CDR3 is built from 15 residues. This CDR3 is CASSPLAGSTDTQYF. The CDR3 DNA follows: TGTGCCAGTAGCCCACTAGCGGGGAGCACAGATACGCAGTATTTT.

The rearrangement uses TRBV2 and TRBJ2-5, with 9 bases matching TRBD1. Germline trimming cut 6 bases from V and 5 bases from J; bases unmatched to any gene: 7. The germline V gene has CDR1 SNHLY and CDR2 FYNNEI. The CDR3 contains 14 residues. The CDR3 loop reads CASRGQGLAETQYF. The CDR3 region has the DNA TGTGCCAGCAGAGGACAGGGGTTGGCGGAGACCCAGTACTTC.

The CDR3 nucleotides are TGTGCCAGCAGCCGGGACAGGGGGGATGAAAAACTGTTTTTT. It encodes CASSRDRGDEKLFF. The rearrangement joins TRBV7-2 to TRBJ1-4, with 11 bases matching TRBD1. J lost 6 bases, V lost 5 bases, and 2 bases had no gene match. Per germline, CDR1 SGHTA and CDR2 FQGNSA. The CDR3 contains 14 residues.

The gene calls are TRBV19 and TRBJ2-1; 7 bases align to TRBD1. V lost 5 bases and J lost 4; bases outside the gene matches: 11. The germline gives CDR1 LNHDA, CDR2 SQIVND (reference sequence). This CDR3 has 16 residues. The CDR3 DNA follows: TGTGCCAGTAGTGTCCAGGGGGATTGGCTGTACAATGAGCAGTTCTTC. It yields the protein CASSVQGDWLYNEQFF.

This chain connects TRBV6-4 to TRBJ2-1; D is possibly TRBD1 (6 bases). Trimming pared 4 bases from V and 7 bases from J, leaving 14 bases between. CDR3 length: 14 residues. CDR1 is MRHNA, CDR2 SNTAGT, per germline. Here the CDR3 reads CASSGEQGGNEQFF. DNA for the CDR3: TGTGCCAGCAGTGGTGAACAGGGTGGTAATGAGCAGTTCTTC.

The chain recombines TRBV7-8 with TRBJ2-4, with 11 bases aligning to TRBD1. Germline assignment: CDR1 SGHVS and CDR2 FQNEAQ. The CDR3 length is 14 residues. The junction had 2 bases not matched to a gene; V was cut back by 2 bases and J by 8 bases. In DNA form, the CDR3 reads TGTGCCAGCAGCTTAACGGGACAGGGGGACATTCAGTACTTC. The encoded protein is CASSLTGQGDIQYF.

This chain uses TRBV29-1 with TRBJ2-1, with 7 bases that match TRBD2. The V gene's germline CDR1 is SQVTM and CDR2 ANQGSEA. J gave up 3 bases and V 6 bases, and 8 bases lay outside the gene matches. The CDR3 spans 14 residues. The DNA of the CDR3 is TGCAGCGTCCGACCGGGACTAAACTACAATGAGCAGTTCTTC. It is translated as CSVRPGLNYNEQFF.

This chain connects TRBV30 to TRBJ1-3; D remains ambiguous. Looked up from germline, CDR1 is GTSNPN and CDR2 is SVGIG (reference sequence). Deletions cut 2 bases from V and 2 bases from J, with 13 bases between. The CDR3 consists of 15 residues. The CDR3 protein is CAWSRRGPAGNTIYF. CDR3 sequence (DNA): TGTGCCTGGAGTCGAAGAGGGCCAGCTGGAAACACCATATATTTT.

This rearrangement joins TRBV29-1 to TRBJ1-4; D gene uncertain. Trimming took 6 bases from V and 9 from J, leaving 14 bases between them. Germline V lookup: CDR1 SQVTM, CDR2 ANQGSEA. This CDR3 has 12 amino acids. This chain's CDR3 is CSVEVGGKKLFF. As DNA, the CDR3 is TGCAGCGTCGAGGTCGGAGGGAAAAAACTGTTTTTT.

V and J are TRBV14 and TRBJ2-5, with a possible D match to TRBD1 (6 bases). Trimming took 1 base from V and 2 from J, leaving 14 bases between them. CDR1 is SGHDN, CDR2 FVKESK, per germline. The CDR3 spans 16 residues. The CDR3 DNA reads as TGTGCCAGCAGCCAAGGGCAGGGGCGAAGACAAGAGACCCAGTACTTC. Translating gives CASSQGQGRRQETQYF.

This clone was seen just once. The gene calls are TRBV27 and TRBJ2-5, with D perhaps TRBD1 (5 bases). The V gene's germline CDR1 is MNHEY and CDR2 SMNVEV (reference sequence). This CDR3 has 13 amino acids. V lost 3 bases and J lost 6, with 11 bases in between. The CDR3 region is CASSFPRVKTQYF. As DNA, the CDR3 is TGTGCCAGCAGTTTTCCCAGGGTTAAGACCCAGTACTTC.

The chain links TRBV2 to TRBJ2-1; 8 bases map to TRBD1. Germline V CDR1 and CDR2: SNHLY, FYNNEI. The junction had 4 bases not matched to a gene; V was cut back by 6 bases and J by 9 bases. The CDR3 has 12 residues. Written as DNA, the CDR3 is TGTGCCAGCAGAAGACAGGGGTCTGAGCAGTTCTTC. It encodes CASRRQGSEQFF.

Note on this clone: The same CDR3 also results from other DNA sequences found in this sample. The J gene is TRBJ2-7, the V gene TRBV28; 10 bases are shared with TRBD1. V was clipped by 3 bases and J by 4 bases; unmatched bases: 3. This CDR3 has 14 amino acids. Germline CDR1 reads MDHEN; CDR2 reads SYDVKM. CDR3 DNA: TGTGCCAGCAGTTTGACAGGGGGCCTTTACGAGCAGTACTTC. It encodes CASSLTGGLYEQYF.

V and J are TRBV6-4 and TRBJ2-1, with 8 nucleotides matching TRBD1. CDR1 and CDR2 (germline): MRHNA, SNTAGT. The length of the CDR3 is 15 residues. The trim removed 5 bases at V and 4 bases at J, leaving 7 bases unmatched. DNA of the CDR3: TGTGCCAGCAGTCACGAGCAGGGGGCGTACAATGAGCAGTTCTTC. This gives the protein CASSHEQGAYNEQFF.